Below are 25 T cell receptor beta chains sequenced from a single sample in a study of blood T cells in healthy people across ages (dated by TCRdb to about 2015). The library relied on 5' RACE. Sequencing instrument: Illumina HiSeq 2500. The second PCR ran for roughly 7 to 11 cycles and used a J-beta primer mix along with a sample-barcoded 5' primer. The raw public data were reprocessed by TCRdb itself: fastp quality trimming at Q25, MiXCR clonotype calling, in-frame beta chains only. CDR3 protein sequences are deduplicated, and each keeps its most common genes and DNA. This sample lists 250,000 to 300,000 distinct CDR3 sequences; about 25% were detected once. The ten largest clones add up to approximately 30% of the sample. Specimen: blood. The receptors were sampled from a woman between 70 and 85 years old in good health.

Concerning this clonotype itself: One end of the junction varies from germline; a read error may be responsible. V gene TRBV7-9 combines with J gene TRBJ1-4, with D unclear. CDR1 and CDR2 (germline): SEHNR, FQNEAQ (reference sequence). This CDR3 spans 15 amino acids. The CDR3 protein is CASSLGSPTNKKLFF. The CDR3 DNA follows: TGTGCCAGCAGCTTAGGTTCTCCAACTAATAAAAAACTGTTTTTT.

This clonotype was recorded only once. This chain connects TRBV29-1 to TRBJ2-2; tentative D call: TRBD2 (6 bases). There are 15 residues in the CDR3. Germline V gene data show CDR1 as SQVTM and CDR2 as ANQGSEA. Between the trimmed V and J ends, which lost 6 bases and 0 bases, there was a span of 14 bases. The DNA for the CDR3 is TGCAGCGTGAGGATGGCGGGAACGAACACCGGGGAGCTGTTTTTT. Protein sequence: CSVRMAGTNTGELFF.

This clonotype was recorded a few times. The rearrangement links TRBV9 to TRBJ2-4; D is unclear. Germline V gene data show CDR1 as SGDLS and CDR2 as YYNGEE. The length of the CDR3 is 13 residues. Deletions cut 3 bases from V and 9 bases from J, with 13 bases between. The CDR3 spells CASSAEMKGIQYF. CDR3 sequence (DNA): TGTGCCAGCAGCGCCGAAATGAAAGGCATTCAGTACTTC.

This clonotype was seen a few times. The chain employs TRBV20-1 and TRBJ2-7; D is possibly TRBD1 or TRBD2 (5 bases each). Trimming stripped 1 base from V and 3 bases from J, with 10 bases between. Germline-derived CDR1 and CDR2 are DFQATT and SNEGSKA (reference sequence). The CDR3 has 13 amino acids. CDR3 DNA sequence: TGCAGTGCTAGAGGACAGACTAACTACGAGCAGTACTTC. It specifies CSARGQTNYEQYF.

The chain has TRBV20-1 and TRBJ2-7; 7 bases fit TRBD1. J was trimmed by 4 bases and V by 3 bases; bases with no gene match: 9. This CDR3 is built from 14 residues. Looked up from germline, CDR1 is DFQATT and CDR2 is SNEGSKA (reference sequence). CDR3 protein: CSASAGKQGYEQYF. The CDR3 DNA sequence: TGCAGTGCTAGTGCCGGGAAACAGGGGTACGAGCAGTACTTC.

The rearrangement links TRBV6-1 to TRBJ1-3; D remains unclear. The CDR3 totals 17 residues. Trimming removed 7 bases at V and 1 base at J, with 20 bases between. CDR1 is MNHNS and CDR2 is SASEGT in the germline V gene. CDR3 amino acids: CASTGRGGKSSGNTIYF. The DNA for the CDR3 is TGTGCCAGCACGGGCCGTGGAGGGAAATCTTCTGGAAACACCATATATTTT.

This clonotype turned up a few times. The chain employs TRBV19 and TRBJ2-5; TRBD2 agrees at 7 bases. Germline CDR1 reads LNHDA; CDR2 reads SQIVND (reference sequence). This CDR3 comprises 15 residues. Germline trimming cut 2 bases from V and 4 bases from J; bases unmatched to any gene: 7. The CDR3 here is CASSIWGGRGETQYF. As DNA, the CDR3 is TGTGCCAGTAGTATATGGGGAGGGCGAGGAGAGACCCAGTACTTC.

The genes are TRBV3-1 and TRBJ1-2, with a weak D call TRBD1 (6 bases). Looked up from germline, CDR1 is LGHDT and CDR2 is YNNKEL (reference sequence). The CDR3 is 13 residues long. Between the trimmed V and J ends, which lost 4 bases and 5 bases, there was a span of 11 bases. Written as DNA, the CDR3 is TGTGCCAGCAGCCCACTGACAGGTTATGGCTACACCTTC. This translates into CASSPLTGYGYTF.

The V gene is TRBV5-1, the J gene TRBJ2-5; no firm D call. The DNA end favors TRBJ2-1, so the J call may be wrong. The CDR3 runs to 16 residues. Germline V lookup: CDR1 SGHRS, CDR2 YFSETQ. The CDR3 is CASSGTLAALGNEQFF. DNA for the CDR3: TGCGCCAGCAGCGGCACACTCGCGGCCTTGGGGAATGAGCAGTTCTTC.

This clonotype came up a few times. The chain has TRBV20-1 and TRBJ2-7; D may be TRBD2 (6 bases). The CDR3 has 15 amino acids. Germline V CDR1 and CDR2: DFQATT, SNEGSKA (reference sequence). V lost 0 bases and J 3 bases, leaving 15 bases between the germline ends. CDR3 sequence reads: CSARDLTAGSYEQYF. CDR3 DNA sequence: TGCAGTGCTAGAGATCTAACAGCGGGTAGCTACGAGCAGTACTTC.

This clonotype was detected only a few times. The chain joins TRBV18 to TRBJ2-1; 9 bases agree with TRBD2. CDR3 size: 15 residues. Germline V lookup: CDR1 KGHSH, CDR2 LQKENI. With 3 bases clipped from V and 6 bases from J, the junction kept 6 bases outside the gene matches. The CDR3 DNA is TGTGCCAGCTCACCCACAGCGGGAGGCCTCAATGAGCAGTTCTTC. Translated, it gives CASSPTAGGLNEQFF.

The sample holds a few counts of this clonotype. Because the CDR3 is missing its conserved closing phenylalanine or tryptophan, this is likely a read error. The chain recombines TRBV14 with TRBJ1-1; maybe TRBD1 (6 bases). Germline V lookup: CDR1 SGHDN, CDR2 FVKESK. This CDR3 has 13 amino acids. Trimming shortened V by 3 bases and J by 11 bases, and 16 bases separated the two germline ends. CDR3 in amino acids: CASSQGRGVRAFL. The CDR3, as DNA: TGTGCCAGCAGCCAGGGCAGGGGAGTTAGGGCTTTCCTT.

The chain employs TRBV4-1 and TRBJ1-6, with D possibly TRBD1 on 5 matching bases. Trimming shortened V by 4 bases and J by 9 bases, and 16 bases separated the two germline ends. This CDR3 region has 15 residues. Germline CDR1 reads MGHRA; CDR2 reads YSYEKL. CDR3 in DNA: TGCGCCAGCAGCCCCCTTCAGGGTCCCCGTTCACCCCTCCACTTT. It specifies CASSPLQGPRSPLHF.

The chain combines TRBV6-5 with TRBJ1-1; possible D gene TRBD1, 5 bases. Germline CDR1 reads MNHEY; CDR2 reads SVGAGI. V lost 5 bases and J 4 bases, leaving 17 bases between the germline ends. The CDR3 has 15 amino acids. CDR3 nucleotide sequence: TGTGCCAGCAGTCCCAGGGCCAGCCCGACCACTGAAGCTTTCTTT. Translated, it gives CASSPRASPTTEAFF.

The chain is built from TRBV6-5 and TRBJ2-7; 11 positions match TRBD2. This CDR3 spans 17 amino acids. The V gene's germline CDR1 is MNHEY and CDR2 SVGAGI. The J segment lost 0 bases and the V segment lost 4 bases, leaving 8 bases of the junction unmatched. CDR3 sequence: CASSLGGTSGHSYEQYF. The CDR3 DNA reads TGTGCCAGCAGTTTAGGCGGGACTAGCGGTCACTCCTACGAGCAGTACTTC.

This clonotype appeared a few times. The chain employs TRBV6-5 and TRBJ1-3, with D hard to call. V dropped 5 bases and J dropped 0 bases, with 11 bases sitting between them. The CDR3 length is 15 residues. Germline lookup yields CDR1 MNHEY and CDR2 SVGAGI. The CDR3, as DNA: TGTGCCAGCAGTCGTAACCTCGCCTCTGGAAACACCATATATTTT. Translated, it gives CASSRNLASGNTIYF.

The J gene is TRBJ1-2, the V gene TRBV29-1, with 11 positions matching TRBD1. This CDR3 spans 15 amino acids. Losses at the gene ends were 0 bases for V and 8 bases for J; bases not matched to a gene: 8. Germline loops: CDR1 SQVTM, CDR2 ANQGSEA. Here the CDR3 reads CSVEDPDRGREGYTF. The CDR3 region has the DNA TGCAGCGTTGAAGATCCGGACAGGGGGCGGGAGGGCTACACCTTC.

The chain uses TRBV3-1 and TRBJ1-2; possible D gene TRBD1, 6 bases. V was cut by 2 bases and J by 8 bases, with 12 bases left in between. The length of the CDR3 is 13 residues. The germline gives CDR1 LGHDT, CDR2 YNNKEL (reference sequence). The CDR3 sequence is CASSQRTGGGYTF. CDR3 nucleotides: TGTGCCAGCAGCCAACGAACCGGGGGCGGCTACACCTTC.

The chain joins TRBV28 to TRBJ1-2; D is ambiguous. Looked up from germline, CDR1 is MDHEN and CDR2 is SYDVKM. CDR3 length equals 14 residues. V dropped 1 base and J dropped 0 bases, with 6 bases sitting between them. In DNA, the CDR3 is TGTGCCAGCAGTTTATTGGGAGCTAACTATGGCTACACCTTC. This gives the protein CASSLLGANYGYTF.

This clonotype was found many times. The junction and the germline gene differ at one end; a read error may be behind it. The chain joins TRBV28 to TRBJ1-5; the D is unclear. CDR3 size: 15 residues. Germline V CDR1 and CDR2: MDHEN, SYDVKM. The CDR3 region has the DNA TGTGCCAGCAGTTTAGAATCCTATAGCAATCAACCCCAGCATTTT. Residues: CASSLESYSNQPQHF.

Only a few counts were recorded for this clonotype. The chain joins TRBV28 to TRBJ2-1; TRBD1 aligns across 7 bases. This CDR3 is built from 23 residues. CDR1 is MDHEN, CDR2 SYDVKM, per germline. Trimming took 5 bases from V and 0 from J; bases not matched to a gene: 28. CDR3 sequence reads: CASSQRPTGRSGGGPRSYNEQFF. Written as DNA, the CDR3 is TGTGCCAGCAGTCAAAGACCGACAGGGCGGTCTGGCGGAGGACCCCGCTCCTACAATGAGCAGTTCTTC. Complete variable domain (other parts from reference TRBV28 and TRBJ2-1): DVKVTQSSRYLVKRTGEKVFLECVQDMDHENMFWYRQDPGLGLRLIYFSYDVKMKEKGDIPEGYSVSREKKERFSLILESASTNQTSMYLCASSQRPTGRSGGGPRSYNEQFFGPGTRLTVL.

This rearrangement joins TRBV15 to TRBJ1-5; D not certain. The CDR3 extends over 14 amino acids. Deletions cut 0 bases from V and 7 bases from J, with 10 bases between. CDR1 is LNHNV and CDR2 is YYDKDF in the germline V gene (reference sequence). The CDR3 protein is CATSRDRAMQPQHF. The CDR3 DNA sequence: TGTGCCACCAGCAGAGATCGTGCCATGCAGCCCCAGCATTTT.

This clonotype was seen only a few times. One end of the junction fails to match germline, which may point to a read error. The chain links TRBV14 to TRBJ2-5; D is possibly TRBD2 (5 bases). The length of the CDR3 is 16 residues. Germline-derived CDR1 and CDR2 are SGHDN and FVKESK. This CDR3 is CASGQGILVYQETQYF. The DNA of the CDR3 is TGTGCCAGCGGCCAAGGGATACTAGTATACCAAGAGACCCAGTACTTC.

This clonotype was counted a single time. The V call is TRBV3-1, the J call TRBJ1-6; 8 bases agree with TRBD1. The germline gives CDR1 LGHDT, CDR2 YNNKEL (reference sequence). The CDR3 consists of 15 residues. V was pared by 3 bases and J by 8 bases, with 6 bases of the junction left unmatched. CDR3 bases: TGTGCCAGCAGCCAGCAGGGGGCCTGGGATTCACCCCTCCACTTT. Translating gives CASSQQGAWDSPLHF. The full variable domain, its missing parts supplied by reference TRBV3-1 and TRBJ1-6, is DTAVSQTPKYLVTQMGNDKSIKCEQNLGHDTMYWYKQDSKKFLKIMFSYNNKELIINETVPNRFSPKSPDKAHLNLHINSLELGDSAVYFCASSQQGAWDSPLHFGNGTRLTVT.

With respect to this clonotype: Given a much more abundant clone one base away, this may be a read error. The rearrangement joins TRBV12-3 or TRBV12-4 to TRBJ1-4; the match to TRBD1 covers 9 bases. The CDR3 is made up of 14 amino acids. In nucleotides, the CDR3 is TGTGCCAGCAGTTTTGGGACAGGGCGGGAAAAACTGTCTTTT. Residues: CASSFGTGREKLSF.